The T cell receptor beta chain under discussion was sequenced for a study of T-cell memory formation after mild COVID-19. V was clipped by 1 base and J by 6 bases, with 8 bases between them. CDR1 and CDR2 (germline): DFQATT, SNEGSKA (reference sequence). The CDR3 has 12 residues. Many counts were recorded for this clonotype. TCRdb processed the 5' RACE reads anew with MiXCR; each CDR3 protein has one entry. The table shows about 350,000 distinct CDR3 sequences, with roughly 13% occurring only once. This chain links TRBV20-1 with TRBJ2-3; D not certain. The sequence derives from a man between 18 and 29 years old who had mild COVID-19 (a few samples of this study predate the infection). Cell type and time point are not known. The sample consisted of PBMCs or a T cell subset sorted from them (not recorded which). The CDR3, as DNA: TGCAGTGCTAGAGGGTCGTGGGATACGCAGTATTTT. Amino acids: CSARGSWDTQYF.